These 20 T cell receptor beta chains came from one sample sequenced in a study of blood T cell repertoires in COVID-19. Profiling relied on immunoSEQ multiplex PCR, and the TCRdb table lists in-frame clones only, not all of them. The sample shows a few hundred thousand clones, roughly 77% of them seen only once. The material sequenced was peripheral blood. The receptors were sampled from a human donor with acute or convalescent COVID-19. The donor label of this sample is uncertain.

The chain combines TRBV6-1 with TRBJ1-2; TRBD1 is a possible D gene (5 bases). This CDR3 is 14 amino acids long. The V and J ends lost 1 base and 5 bases respectively, with 11 bases between them. CDR1 MNHNS and CDR2 SASEGT come from the germline V gene. In DNA, the CDR3 is TGTGCCAGCAGTGAAGGGGGCAGCTGGTATGGCTACACCTTC. As protein: CASSEGGSWYGYTF.

This rearrangement joins TRBV28 to TRBJ2-5, with D possibly being TRBD2 (6 bases). The CDR3 loop spans 14 amino acids. In germline, CDR1 is MDHEN, CDR2 SYDVKM. V lost 5 bases to trimming and J lost 2 bases, with 12 bases between them. The CDR3 loop is CASSPQTRQETQYF. The CDR3, as DNA: TGTGCCAGCAGTCCCCAGACTAGACAAGAGACCCAGTACTTC.

In its sample, this clone was seen once. DNA of the CDR3: TGTGCCAGCAGTTTGAAACAGGTTAATTCACCCCTCCACTTT. The encoded protein is CASSLKQVNSPLHF. The chain combines TRBV27 with TRBJ1-6, with D possibly matching TRBD1 (5 bases). Germline V CDR1 and CDR2: MNHEY, SMNVEV (reference sequence). The CDR3 loop spans 14 amino acids. V lost 3 bases and J 6 bases, leaving 9 bases between the germline ends.

With respect to this clone: The same CDR3 can be traced to other DNA sequences in this sample. The chain has TRBV28 and TRBJ1-2; 8 positions agree with TRBD1. V lost 3 bases and J lost 3; bases outside the gene matches: 6. The CDR3 contains 15 residues. Germline loops: CDR1 MDHEN, CDR2 SYDVKM. CDR3 loop: CASSFPQGADYGYTF. The CDR3 nucleotides read TGTGCCAGCAGTTTTCCCCAGGGGGCGGACTATGGCTACACCTTC.

The chain combines TRBV28 with TRBJ1-2; 9 nucleotides match TRBD1. Losses at the gene ends were 8 bases for V and 2 bases for J; bases not matched to a gene: 3. Germline V lookup: CDR1 MDHEN, CDR2 SYDVKM. This CDR3 contains 13 residues. CDR3: CASGTGGNYGYTF. DNA of the CDR3: TGTGCCAGCGGAACAGGGGGCAACTATGGCTACACCTTC.

The rearrangement joins TRBV7-2 to TRBJ2-1, with D possibly matching TRBD2 (6 bases). Germline values: CDR1 SGHTA, CDR2 FQGNSA. V shed 5 bases and J shed 15 bases, with 17 bases lying between them. This CDR3 contains 12 residues. The DNA of the CDR3 is TGTGCCAGCAGCCACCGGAGGGCCGATGGGTTCTTC. Translated, it gives CASSHRRADGFF.

This chain joins TRBV28 and TRBJ1-3; no definite D call. CDR3 length: 18 amino acids. V lost 1 base, J lost 2 bases, and 18 bases lay in between. Germline CDR1 MDHEN, CDR2 SYDVKM. CDR3 DNA: TGTGCCAGCAGTTTATCCCTTCAAGAGCGTACCACTGGAAACACCATATATTTT. Translated, it gives CASSLSLQERTTGNTIYF.

This sequence joins TRBV12-3 or TRBV12-4 and TRBJ2-7; TRBD1 might be the D (6 bases). Trimming cost V 6 bases and J 9 bases, with 18 bases left between them. The CDR3 is made up of 13 amino acids. The CDR3 spells CASSERARTVQYF. The CDR3 region has the DNA TGTGCCAGCAGCGAACGGGCGAGGACAGTGCAGTACTTC.

This chain uses TRBV5-6 with TRBJ2-3; D is possibly TRBD2 (7 bases). This CDR3 region has 16 residues. The germline CDR1 and CDR2 sequences are SGHDT and YYEEEE. V was cut by 4 bases and J by 2 bases, with 17 bases left in between. CDR3 sequence reads: CASSPLGGGYTDTQYF. In DNA, the CDR3 is TGTGCCAGCAGCCCGTTGGGGGGGGGCTACACAGATACGCAGTATTTT.

The chain uses TRBV28 and TRBJ1-2; D gene unclear. The CDR3 is 12 residues long. Between the trimmed V and J ends, which lost 6 bases and 8 bases, there was a span of 13 bases. Germline CDR1 reads MDHEN; CDR2 reads SYDVKM. This CDR3 reads CASSPPHLGYTF. The CDR3, as DNA: TGTGCCAGCAGCCCGCCGCACTTGGGCTACACCTTC.

The chain has TRBV28 and TRBJ2-7; 7 bases line up with TRBD2. Germline V CDR1 and CDR2: MDHEN, SYDVKM. The V and J ends lost 2 bases and 6 bases, in that order; junction bases with no gene match: 10. This CDR3 is 15 amino acids long. CDR3 residues: CASSLVSGRAGEQYF. The CDR3 bases are TGTGCCAGCAGTTTAGTTAGTGGGAGGGCAGGCGAGCAGTACTTC.

The chain is built from TRBV6-2 or TRBV6-3 and TRBJ2-3; tentative D call: TRBD1 (5 bases). Trimming left V 0 bases short and J 5 bases short, with 6 bases between. This CDR3 spans 13 amino acids. Germline assignment: CDR1 MNHEY and CDR2 SVGEGT. CDR3 DNA: TGTGCCAGCAGTTACTCGGGGCGAGATACGCAGTATTTT. Its translation is CASSYSGRDTQYF.

The chain combines TRBV29-1 with TRBJ1-1; D uncertain. Looked up from germline, CDR1 is SQVTM and CDR2 is ANQGSEA. V was trimmed by 6 bases and J by 10 bases, leaving 24 bases between them. This CDR3 region has 14 residues. CDR3 sequence (DNA): TGCAGCGTATTATCCCCCAAAGGGTCACGGGGAGCTTTCTTT. Amino acids: CSVLSPKGSRGAFF.

This chain's CDR3 is CASSRRADTQYF. The DNA of the CDR3 is TGTGCCAGCAGCCGGAGGGCAGATACGCAGTATTTT. The chain joins TRBV7-8 to TRBJ2-3, with D maybe TRBD2 (6 bases). Germline CDR1 reads SGHVS; CDR2 reads FQNEAQ. V was trimmed by 5 bases and J by 4 bases, leaving 7 bases between them. The CDR3 has 12 amino acids.

This chain joins TRBV29-1 and TRBJ1-2; 9 bases align to TRBD1. Germline V gives CDR1 SQVTM, CDR2 ANQGSEA. This CDR3 contains 15 residues. J gave up 0 bases and V 3 bases, and 5 bases lay outside the gene matches. The CDR3 loop is CSVEGQGNSNYGYTF. The CDR3 DNA sequence: TGCAGCGTTGAGGGACAGGGCAACTCTAACTATGGCTACACCTTC. The whole variable domain, remainder taken from reference TRBV29-1 and TRBJ1-2, is SAVISQKPSRDICQRGTSLTIQCQVDSQVTMMFWYRQQPGQSLTLIATANQGSEATYESGFVIDKFPISRPNLTFSTLTVSNMSPEDSSIYLCSVEGQGNSNYGYTFGSGTRLTVV.

The gene calls are TRBV21-1 and TRBJ2-3; the DNA was not used to check the table's D call, TRBD2. TRBV21-1 is a pseudogene locus. The CDR3 length is 21 residues. CDR3 in amino acids: CASSKDPLAGGSSLSTDTQYF. CDR3 in DNA: TGTGCCAGCAGCAAAGACCCCCTAGCGGGGGGTTCGTCCCTTAGCACAGATACGCAGTATTTT.

This chain uses TRBV6-5 with TRBJ1-1; 7 positions agree with TRBD1. Germline CDR1 MNHEY, CDR2 SVGAGI. This CDR3 region has 13 residues. The junction had 11 bases not matched to a gene; V was cut back by 8 bases and J by 8 bases. CDR3 sequence reads: CASLRDSNAEAFF. The CDR3, as DNA: TGTGCCAGCCTCAGGGACAGTAACGCCGAAGCTTTCTTT.

CDR3 DNA: TGCGCCAGCAGCCAAATTTTTGTCAGGAAAAACAATGAGCAGTTCTTC. It yields the protein CASSQIFVRKNNEQFF. The chain is built from TRBV4-1 and TRBJ2-1; no reliable D call. The V gene's germline CDR1 is MGHRA and CDR2 YSYEKL. This CDR3 comprises 16 residues. The V end lost 2 bases, the J end lost 5 bases, and 16 bases lay between the germline ends.

The chain has TRBV6-2 or TRBV6-3 and TRBJ1-2, with D unresolved. Germline lookup yields CDR1 MNHEY and CDR2 SVGEGT. V lost 6 bases and J 8 bases, leaving 10 bases between the germline ends. This CDR3 has 11 residues. For the CDR3, the DNA is TGTGCCAGCAGCTCCCTCGTAGGCTACACCTTC. It translates to CASSSLVGYTF.

The rearrangement joins TRBV28 to TRBJ2-7, with 11 bases matching TRBD2. In germline, CDR1 is MDHEN, CDR2 SYDVKM. V lost 8 bases and J lost 5; bases outside the gene matches: 8. CDR3 size: 14 residues. CDR3 loop: CASQTSGGTNEQYF. CDR3 coding DNA: TGTGCCAGCCAAACTAGCGGGGGAACGAACGAGCAGTACTTC. Full variable domain (outside the CDR3, taken from reference TRBV28 and TRBJ2-7): DVKVTQSSRYLVKRTGEKVFLECVQDMDHENMFWYRQDPGLGLRLIYFSYDVKMKEKGDIPEGYSVSREKKERFSLILESASTNQTSMYLCASQTSGGTNEQYFGPGTRLTVT.